The 6 T cell receptor beta chains below were found in one sample sequenced in a study of T cell responses to AZD1222 COVID-19 vaccine. Profiled with immunoSEQ multiplex PCR; TCRdb holds only in-frame clones, not every one. The data show some 130,000 clones, under 95% seen once. Material: peripheral blood, obtained on day 0 of AZD1222 vaccination. These receptors were taken from an adult in good health.

V gene TRBV5-3 combines with J gene TRBJ2-2; 10 positions agree with TRBD2. TRBV5-3 qualifies as an ORF whose function is uncertain. V shed 3 bases and J 9 bases; nucleotides not matched to a gene: 11. The CDR3 loop spans 16 amino acids. Written as DNA, the CDR3 is TGTGCCAGAAGCTCCGGGACTAGCGCTACCACGCGGGAGCTGTTTTTT. This sequence encodes CARSSGTSATTRELFF.

The chain employs TRBV15 and TRBJ1-3; tentatively, D is TRBD1 (6 bases). This CDR3 is built from 17 residues. The V and J ends lost 0 bases and 0 bases respectively, with 12 bases between them. Germline V gives CDR1 LNHNV, CDR2 YYDKDF (reference sequence). The CDR3 DNA reads as TGTGCCACCAGCAGAGAGACGACAGGCCACTCTGGAAACACCATATATTTT. Its protein product is CATSRETTGHSGNTIYF.

The J gene is TRBJ2-7, the V gene TRBV5-4; D gene unclear. The CDR3 sequence is 13 residues long. Germline assignment: CDR1 SGHNT and CDR2 YYREEE (reference sequence). V lost 1 base and J 4 bases, leaving 9 bases between the germline ends. The chain's CDR3 is CASSLSTAYEQYF. In DNA, the CDR3 is TGTGCCAGCAGCTTGTCGACGGCATACGAGCAGTACTTC.

The V and J genes are TRBV28 and TRBJ1-1, with unresolved D. CDR1 is MDHEN, CDR2 SYDVKM, per germline. CDR3 length: 12 residues. V was shortened by 2 bases and J by 10 bases, with 11 bases between the two germline ends. CDR3 in amino acids: CASSLNPVGAFF. The CDR3 DNA sequence: TGTGCCAGCAGTTTAAACCCGGTGGGAGCTTTCTTT.

This chain uses TRBV19 with TRBJ1-1; D is unresolved. V was trimmed by 5 bases and J by 1 base, leaving 8 bases between them. From germline, CDR1 is LNHDA and CDR2 SQIVND (reference sequence). This CDR3 has 13 amino acids. In DNA, the CDR3 is TGTGCCAGTAGTCAAACAAGGAACACTGAAGCTTTCTTT. The encoded protein is CASSQTRNTEAFF.

This chain joins TRBV30 and TRBJ1-4; no clear D. V lost 1 base, J lost 0 bases, and 3 bases lay in between. Germline V gene lookup returns CDR1 GTSNPN and CDR2 SVGIG (reference sequence). The CDR3 loop spans 13 amino acids. In nucleotides, the CDR3 is TGTGCCTGGAGTGCCTCAACTAATGAAAAACTGTTTTTT. It is translated as CAWSASTNEKLFF. Full variable domain (missing parts from reference TRBV30 and TRBJ1-4): SQTIHQWPATLVQPVGSPLSLECTVEGTSNPNLYWYRQAAGRGLQLLFYSVGIGQISSEVPQNLSASRPQDRQFILSSKKLLLSDSGFYLCAWSASTNEKLFFGSGTQLSVL.